This T cell receptor beta chain was profiled in a study of cytomegalovirus exposure and HLA in healthy donors. Whole-study context: The same platform as the roughly 700 first-cohort repertoires was used for the 120 validation repertoires, a later analysis reported. Study observations and caveats: Most TCRs appeared rarely, but some public TCRs recurred in many donors. Subsequent analysis revealed that first-cohort TCR clusters tended to co-occur in the 130 or so validation repertoires.

Germline CDR1 reads MGHDK; CDR2 reads SYGVNS. This CDR3 comprises 15 residues. V trimming: 10 bases; J trimming: 7 bases; junction bases outside the gene matches: 12. The approximately 120-subject validation cohort, separate from the 666-subject first cohort, included the donors. Of note for this clone: Antigen specificity is unknown.

TCRdb's copy holds only in-frame clones and misses some; the assay was immunoSEQ multiplex PCR. In the table there are about 250,000 clones, roughly 87% of which are singletons. The sequence was obtained from a man between 18 and 29 years old in good health and CMV-seropositive. The rearrangement joins TRBV25-1 to TRBJ2-5; 13 bases agree with TRBD2. The sample comprised PBMCs. CDR3 nucleotides: TGTGCCACAAGGACTAGCGGGAGAGTTGTGGGGACCCAGTACTTC. Translation gives CATRTSGRVVGTQYF. Full variable domain (remainder filled in from reference TRBV25-1 and TRBJ2-5): EADIYQTPRYLVIGTGKKITLECSQTMGHDKMYWYQQDPGMELHLIHYSYGVNSTEKGDLSSESTVSRIRTEHFPLTLESARPSHTSQYLCATRTSGRVVGTQYFGPGTRLLVL.